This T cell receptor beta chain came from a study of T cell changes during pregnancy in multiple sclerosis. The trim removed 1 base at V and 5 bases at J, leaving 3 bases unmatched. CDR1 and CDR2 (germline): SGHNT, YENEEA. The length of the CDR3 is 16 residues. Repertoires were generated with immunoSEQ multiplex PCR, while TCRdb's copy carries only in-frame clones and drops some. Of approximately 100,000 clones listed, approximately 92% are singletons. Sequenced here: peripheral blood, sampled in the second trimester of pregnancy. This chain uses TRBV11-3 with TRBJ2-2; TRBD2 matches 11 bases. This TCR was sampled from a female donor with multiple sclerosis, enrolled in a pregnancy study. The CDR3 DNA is TGTGCCAGCAGCTTAGTTCTAGCGGGAGGAACCGGGGAGCTGTTTTTT. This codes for CASSLVLAGGTGELFF.